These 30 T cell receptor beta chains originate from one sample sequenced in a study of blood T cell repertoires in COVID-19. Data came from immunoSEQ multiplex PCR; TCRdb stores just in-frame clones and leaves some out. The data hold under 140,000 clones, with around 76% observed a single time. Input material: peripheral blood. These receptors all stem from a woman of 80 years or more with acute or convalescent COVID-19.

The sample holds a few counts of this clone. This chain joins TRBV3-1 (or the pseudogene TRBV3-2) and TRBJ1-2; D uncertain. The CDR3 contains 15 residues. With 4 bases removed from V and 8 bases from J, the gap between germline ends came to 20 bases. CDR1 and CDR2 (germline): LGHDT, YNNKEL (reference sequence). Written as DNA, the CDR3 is TGTGCCAGCAGCCCCCCGGACTCCCAAAGCACGGGCTACACCTTC. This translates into CASSPPDSQSTGYTF.

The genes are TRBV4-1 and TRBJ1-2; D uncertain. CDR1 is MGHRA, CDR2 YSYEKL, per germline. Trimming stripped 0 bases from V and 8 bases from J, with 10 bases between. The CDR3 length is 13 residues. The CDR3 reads CASSQEPVPGYTF. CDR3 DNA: TGCGCCAGCAGCCAAGAGCCGGTCCCGGGCTACACCTTC.

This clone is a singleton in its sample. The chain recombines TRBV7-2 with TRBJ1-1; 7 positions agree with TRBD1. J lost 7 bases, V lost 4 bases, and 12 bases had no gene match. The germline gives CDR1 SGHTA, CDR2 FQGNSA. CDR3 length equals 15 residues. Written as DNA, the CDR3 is TGTGCCAGCAGCTCAGCAGGGCGACAGGGTCTTGAAGCTTTCTTT. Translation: CASSSAGRQGLEAFF.

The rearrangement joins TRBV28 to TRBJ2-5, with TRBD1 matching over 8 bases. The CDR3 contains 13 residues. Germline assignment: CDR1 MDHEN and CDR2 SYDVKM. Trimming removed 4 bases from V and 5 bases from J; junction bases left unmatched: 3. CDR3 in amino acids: CASSYTGGETQYF. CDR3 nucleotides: TGTGCCAGCAGTTACACAGGGGGGGAGACCCAGTACTTC.

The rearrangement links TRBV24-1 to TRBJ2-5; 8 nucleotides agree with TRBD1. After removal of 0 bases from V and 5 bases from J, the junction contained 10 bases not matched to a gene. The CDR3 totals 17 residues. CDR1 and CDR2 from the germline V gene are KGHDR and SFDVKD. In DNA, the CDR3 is TGTGCCACCAGTGATTTGGGGACAGGTGGGATCCGGGAGACCCAGTACTTC. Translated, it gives CATSDLGTGGIRETQYF.

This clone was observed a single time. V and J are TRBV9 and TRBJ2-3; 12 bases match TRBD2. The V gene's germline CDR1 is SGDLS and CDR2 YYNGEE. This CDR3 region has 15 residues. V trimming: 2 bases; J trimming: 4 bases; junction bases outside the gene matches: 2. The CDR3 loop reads CASSVTSGSADTQYF. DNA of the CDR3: TGTGCCAGCAGCGTGACTAGCGGGAGCGCAGATACGCAGTATTTT. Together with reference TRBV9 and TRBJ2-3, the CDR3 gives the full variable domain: DSGVTQTPKHLITATGQRVTLRCSPRSGDLSVYWYQQSLDQGLQFLIQYYNGEERAKGNILERFSAQQFPDLHSELNLSSLELGDSALYFCASSVTSGSADTQYFGPGTRLTVL.

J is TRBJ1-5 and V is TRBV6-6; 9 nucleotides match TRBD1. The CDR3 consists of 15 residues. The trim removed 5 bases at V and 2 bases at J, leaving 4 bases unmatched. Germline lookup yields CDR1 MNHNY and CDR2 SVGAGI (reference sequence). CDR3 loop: CASSNRGLGNQPQHF. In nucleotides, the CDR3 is TGTGCCAGCAGTAACAGGGGGCTGGGCAATCAGCCCCAGCATTTT.

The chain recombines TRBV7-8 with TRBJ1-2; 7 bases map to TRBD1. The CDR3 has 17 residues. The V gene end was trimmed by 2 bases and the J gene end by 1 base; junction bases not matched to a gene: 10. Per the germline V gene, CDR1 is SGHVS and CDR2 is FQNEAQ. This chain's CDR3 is CASSLIPGRDSNYGYTF. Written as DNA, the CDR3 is TGTGCCAGCAGCTTAATACCGGGTCGGGACAGTAACTATGGCTACACCTTC.

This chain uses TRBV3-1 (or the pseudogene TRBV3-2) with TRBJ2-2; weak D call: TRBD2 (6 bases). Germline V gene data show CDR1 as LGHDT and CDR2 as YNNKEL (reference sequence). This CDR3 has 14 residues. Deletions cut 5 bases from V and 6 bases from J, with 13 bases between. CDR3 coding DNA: TGTGCCAGCAGCAGTGGGGAGGTGGCCGGGGAGCTGTTTTTT. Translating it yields CASSSGEVAGELFF.

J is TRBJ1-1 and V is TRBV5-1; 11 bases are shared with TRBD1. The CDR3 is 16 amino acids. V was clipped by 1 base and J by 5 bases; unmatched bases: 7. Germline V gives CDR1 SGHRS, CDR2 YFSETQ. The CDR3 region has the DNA TGCGCCAGCAGCTTGAGGACAGGGGGCTGGGGGACTGAAGCTTTCTTT. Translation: CASSLRTGGWGTEAFF.

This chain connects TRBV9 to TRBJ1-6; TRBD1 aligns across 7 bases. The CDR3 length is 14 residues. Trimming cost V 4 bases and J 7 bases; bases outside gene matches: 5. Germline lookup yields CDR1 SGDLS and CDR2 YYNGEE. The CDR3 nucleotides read TGTGCCAGCAGCCGACAGGGCTCGAATTCACCCCTCCACTTT. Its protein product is CASSRQGSNSPLHF.

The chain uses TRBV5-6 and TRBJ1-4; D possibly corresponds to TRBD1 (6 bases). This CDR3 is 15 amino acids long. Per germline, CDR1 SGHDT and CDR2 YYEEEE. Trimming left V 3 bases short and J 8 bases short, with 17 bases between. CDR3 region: CASSSGTGSREKLFF. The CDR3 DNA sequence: TGTGCCAGCAGCTCGGGAACAGGGTCGCGCGAAAAACTGTTTTTT.

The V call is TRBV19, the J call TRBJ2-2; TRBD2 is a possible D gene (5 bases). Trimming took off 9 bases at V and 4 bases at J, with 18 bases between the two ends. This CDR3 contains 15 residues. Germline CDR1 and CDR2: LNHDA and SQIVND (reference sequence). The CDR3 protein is CASLSDPSGTGELFF. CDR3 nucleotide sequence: TGTGCCAGCCTTAGCGACCCTTCGGGCACCGGGGAGCTGTTTTTT. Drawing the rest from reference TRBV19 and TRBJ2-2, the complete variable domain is DGGITQSPKYLFRKEGQNVTLSCEQNLNHDAMYWYRQDPGQGLRLIYYSQIVNDFQKGDIAEGYSVSREKKESFPLTVTSAQKNPTAFYLCASLSDPSGTGELFFGEGSRLTVL.

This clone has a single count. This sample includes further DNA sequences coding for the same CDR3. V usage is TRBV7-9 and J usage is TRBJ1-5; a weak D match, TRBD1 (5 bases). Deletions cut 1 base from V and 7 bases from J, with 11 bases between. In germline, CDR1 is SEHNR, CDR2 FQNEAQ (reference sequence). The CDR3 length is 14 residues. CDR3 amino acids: CASSLGGEGQPQHF. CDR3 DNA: TGTGCCAGCAGCTTAGGGGGGGAAGGGCAGCCCCAGCATTTT.

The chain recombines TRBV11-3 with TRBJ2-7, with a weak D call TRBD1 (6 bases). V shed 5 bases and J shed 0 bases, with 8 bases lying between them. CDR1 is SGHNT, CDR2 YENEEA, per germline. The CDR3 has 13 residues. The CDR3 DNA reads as TGTGCCAGCAGCAAGGGACACTCCTACGAGCAGTACTTC. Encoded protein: CASSKGHSYEQYF.

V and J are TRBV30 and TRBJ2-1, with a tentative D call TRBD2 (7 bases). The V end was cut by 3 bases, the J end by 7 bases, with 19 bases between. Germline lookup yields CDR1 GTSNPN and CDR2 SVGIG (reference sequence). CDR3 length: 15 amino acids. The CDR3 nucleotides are TGTGCCTGGAGCCGGGGGGCCGTAGTGTTGAATGAGCAGTTCTTC. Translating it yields CAWSRGAVVLNEQFF.

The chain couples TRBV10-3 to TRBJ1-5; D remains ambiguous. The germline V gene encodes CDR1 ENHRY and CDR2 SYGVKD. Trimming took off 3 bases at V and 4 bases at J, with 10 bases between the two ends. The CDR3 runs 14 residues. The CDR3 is CAISDRQANQPQHF. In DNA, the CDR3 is TGTGCCATCAGTGATCGGCAGGCAAATCAGCCCCAGCATTTT.

The CDR3: CASSLRGDRMNSYEQYF. The CDR3 nucleotides are TGTGCCAGCAGCTTACGGGGGGACAGGATGAACTCCTACGAGCAGTACTTC. The chain carries TRBV7-9 and TRBJ2-7; a weak D match, TRBD1 (8 bases). The CDR3 extends over 17 amino acids. V was clipped by 2 bases and J by 0 bases, with 17 bases between them. The germline V gene has CDR1 SEHNR and CDR2 FQNEAQ (reference sequence).

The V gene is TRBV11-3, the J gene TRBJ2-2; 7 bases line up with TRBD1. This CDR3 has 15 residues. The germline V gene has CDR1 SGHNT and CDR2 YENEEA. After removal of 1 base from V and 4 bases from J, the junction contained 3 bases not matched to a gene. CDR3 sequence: CASSLGQGSTGELFF. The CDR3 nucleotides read TGTGCCAGCAGCTTAGGACAGGGAAGCACCGGGGAGCTGTTTTTT.

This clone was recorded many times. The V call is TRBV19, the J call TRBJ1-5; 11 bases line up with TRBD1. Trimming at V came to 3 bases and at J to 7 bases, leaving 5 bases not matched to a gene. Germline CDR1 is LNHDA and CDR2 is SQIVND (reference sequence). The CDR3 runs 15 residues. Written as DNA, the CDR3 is TGTGCCAGTAGTATGGGGGGACAGGGGGAACAGCCCCAGCATTTT. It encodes CASSMGGQGEQPQHF.

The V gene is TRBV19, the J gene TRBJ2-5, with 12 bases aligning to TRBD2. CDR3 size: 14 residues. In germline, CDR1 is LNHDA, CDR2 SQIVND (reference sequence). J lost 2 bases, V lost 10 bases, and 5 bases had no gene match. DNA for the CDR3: TGTGCCACCAGGACTAGCGGGACGCAAGAGACCCAGTACTTC. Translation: CATRTSGTQETQYF.

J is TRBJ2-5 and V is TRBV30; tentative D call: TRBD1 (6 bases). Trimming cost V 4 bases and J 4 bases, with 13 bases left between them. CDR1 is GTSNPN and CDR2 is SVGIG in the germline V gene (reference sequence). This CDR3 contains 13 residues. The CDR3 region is CAWKQGGGETQYF. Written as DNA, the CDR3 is TGTGCCTGGAAACAGGGTGGGGGAGAGACCCAGTACTTC.

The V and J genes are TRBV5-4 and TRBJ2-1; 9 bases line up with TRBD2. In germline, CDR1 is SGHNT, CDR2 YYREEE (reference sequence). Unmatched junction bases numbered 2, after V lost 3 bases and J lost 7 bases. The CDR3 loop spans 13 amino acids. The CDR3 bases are TGTGCCAGCAGCTCCAGCGGGAGGAATGAGCAGTTCTTC. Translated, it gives CASSSSGRNEQFF.

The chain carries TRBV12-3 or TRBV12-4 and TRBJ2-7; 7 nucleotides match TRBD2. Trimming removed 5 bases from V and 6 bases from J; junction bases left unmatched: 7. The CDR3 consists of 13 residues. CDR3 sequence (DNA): TGTGCCAGCAGTGTAGGACTAGGGAGCGAGCAGTACTTC. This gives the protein CASSVGLGSEQYF.

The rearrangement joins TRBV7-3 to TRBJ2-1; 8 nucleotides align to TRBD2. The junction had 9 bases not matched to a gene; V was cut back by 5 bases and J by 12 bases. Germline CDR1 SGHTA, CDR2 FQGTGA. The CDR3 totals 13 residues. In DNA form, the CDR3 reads TGTGCCAGCAGCCAAGTAGCGGGGTCCGGGCAGTTCTTC. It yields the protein CASSQVAGSGQFF.

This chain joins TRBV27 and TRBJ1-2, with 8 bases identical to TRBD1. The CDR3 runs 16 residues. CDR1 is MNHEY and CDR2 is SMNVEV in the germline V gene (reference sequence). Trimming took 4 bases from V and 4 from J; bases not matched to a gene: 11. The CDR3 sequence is CASSSYSTGVSYGYTF. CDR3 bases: TGTGCCAGCAGTTCTTACTCGACAGGGGTAAGCTATGGCTACACCTTC.

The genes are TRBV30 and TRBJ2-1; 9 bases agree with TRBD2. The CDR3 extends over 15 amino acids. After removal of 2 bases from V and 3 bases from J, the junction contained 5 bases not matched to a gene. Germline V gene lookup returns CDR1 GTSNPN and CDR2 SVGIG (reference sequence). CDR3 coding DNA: TGTGCCTGGAGTATTCTAGCGGGGAACTACAATGAGCAGTTCTTC. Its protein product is CAWSILAGNYNEQFF.

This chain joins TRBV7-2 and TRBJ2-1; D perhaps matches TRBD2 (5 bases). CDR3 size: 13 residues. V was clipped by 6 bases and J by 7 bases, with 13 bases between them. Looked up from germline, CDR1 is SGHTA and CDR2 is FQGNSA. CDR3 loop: CASSRIRGNEQFF. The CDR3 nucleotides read TGTGCCAGCAGTCGGATTCGAGGGAATGAGCAGTTCTTC.

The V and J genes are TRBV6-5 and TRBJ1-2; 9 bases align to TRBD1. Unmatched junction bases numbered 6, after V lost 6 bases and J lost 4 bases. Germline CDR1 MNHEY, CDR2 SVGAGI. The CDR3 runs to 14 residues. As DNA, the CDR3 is TGTGCCAGCAGCCTCGGGACAGGGACCTATGGCTACACCTTC. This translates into CASSLGTGTYGYTF.

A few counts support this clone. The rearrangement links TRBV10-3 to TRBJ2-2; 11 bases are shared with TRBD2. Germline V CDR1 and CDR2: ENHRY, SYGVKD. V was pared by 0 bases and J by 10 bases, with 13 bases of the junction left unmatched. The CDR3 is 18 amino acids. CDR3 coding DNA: TGTGCCATCAGTGAGTCGATGGGTCTAGCGGGAGGTGATAAGGAGCTGTTTTTT. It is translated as CAISESMGLAGGDKELFF.